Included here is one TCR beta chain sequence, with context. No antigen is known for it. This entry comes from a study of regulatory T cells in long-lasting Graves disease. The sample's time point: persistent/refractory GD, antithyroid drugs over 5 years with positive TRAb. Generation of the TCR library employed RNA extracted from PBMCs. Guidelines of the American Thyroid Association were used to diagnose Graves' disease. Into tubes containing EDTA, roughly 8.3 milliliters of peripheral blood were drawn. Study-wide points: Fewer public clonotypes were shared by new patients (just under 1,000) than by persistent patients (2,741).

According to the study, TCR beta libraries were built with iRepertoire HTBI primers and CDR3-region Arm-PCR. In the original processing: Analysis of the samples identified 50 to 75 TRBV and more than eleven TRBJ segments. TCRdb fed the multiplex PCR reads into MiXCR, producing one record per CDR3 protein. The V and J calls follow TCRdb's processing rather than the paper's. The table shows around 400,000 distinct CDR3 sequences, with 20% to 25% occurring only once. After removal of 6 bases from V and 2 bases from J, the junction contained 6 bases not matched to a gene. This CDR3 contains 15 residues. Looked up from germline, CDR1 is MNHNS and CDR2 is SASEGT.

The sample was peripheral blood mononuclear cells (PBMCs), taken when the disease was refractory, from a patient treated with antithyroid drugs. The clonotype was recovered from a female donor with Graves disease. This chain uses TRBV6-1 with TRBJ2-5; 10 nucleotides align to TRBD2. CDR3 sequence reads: CASSSRTSGQETQYF. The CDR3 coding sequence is TGTGCCAGCAGCTCAAGGACTAGCGGACAAGAGACCCAGTACTTC.